This TCR beta chain was identified in a study of blood T cell repertoires in COVID-19. Cohort placement rested on clinical history that participants reported themselves. The CDR3 runs 12 residues. V lost 4 bases, J lost 3 bases, and 2 bases stayed unmatched. Looked up from germline, CDR1 is GTSNPN and CDR2 is SVGIG (reference sequence). Authors' data handling: How many nucleated cells were present was estimated from reference gene primer amplification. Data came from immunoSEQ multiplex PCR; TCRdb stores just in-frame clones and leaves some out. That table is the source of V, J and clone size, and D and trimming were worked out from the DNA. This table has over 200,000 clones, about 90% appearing once.

The sample comprised PBMCs or T cells enriched from blood (not recorded which). This sequence was found in a man under 40 who had recovered from COVID-19. The chain joins TRBV30 to TRBJ1-2; 7 nucleotides line up with TRBD1. The CDR3 protein is CAWNRGYYGYTF. The DNA for the CDR3 is TGTGCCTGGAACAGGGGCTACTATGGCTACACCTTC.